This TCR beta chain appears in the sequencing data of a study of T cells in Graves' hyperthyroidism and ophthalmopathy. General study findings and limits: Ophthalmopathy was model-predicted a median about six months pre-onset.

RNA transcripts were the template for amplifying TCR beta CDR3 regions. HTBI primers were the set used in a first-round RT-PCR of the TCR CDR3. TCRdb independently ran MiXCR on the multiplex PCR reads; one entry per CDR3 protein. Here the sample spans hundreds of thousands of distinct CDR3 sequences, roughly 15% being singletons. The CDR3 consists of 15 residues. V was clipped by 4 bases and J by 4 bases; unmatched bases: 7. Any patient presenting with uncontrolled infection, other autoimmune disease, pregnancy or lactation was left out. This clonotype was counted many times. What it binds is unknown. The chain has TRBV12-3 or TRBV12-4 and TRBJ2-5, with TRBD1 matching 9 bases. Specimen: blood. The source is a woman in her sixties or seventies with Graves' ophthalmopathy. This CDR3 reads CASSYRGRGGETQYF. CDR3 nucleotides: TGTGCCAGCAGTTACAGGGGGCGAGGTGGAGAGACCCAGTACTTC.